A selection of T cell receptor beta chains follows, all from one sample in a study of shared clonotypes between healthy human individuals. This table comes from immunoSEQ multiplex PCR, and its TCRdb copy is limited to in-frame clones, with some not included. Here the sample spans millions of clones, about 95% being singletons. Sequences were obtained from naive CD8+ T cells sorted from blood. The receptors stem from a man in his late teens or twenties in good health. Each CDR3 is given with its conserved first and last residue. D genes are given only for firm matches. Size is stated for part of the rows, as once, few or many counts, or as a class when the clone is expanded.

J,length,size,D,V,CDR3,DNA
TRBJ2-1,13,.,.,TRBV9,CASSSAIYNEQFF,TGTGCCTCGAGCTCAGCAATTTACAATGAGCAGTTCTTC
TRBJ2-7,15,.,.,TRBV28,CASSLPGQGPYEQYF,TGTGCCAGCAGTTTACCCGGCCAGGGGCCCTACGAGCAGTACTTC
TRBJ1-1,13,.,.,TRBV6-5,CASTRGTNTEAFF,TGTGCCAGCACACGGGGGACTAACACTGAAGCTTTCTTT
TRBJ1-4,14,.,.,TRBV5-1,CASSPAGQREGVFF,TGCGCCAGCAGCCCGGCGGGTCAACGGGAGGGAGTGTTTTTT
TRBJ1-4,14,.,.,TRBV28,CASAPQGFGEKLFF,TGTGCCAGCGCCCCACAGGGATTCGGTGAAAAACTGTTTTTT
TRBJ1-1,14,.,TRBD1,TRBV2,CASSPGGEDTEAFF,TGTGCCAGCAGTCCAGGGGGCGAGGACACTGAAGCTTTCTTT
TRBJ1-6,14,.,TRBD1,TRBV27,CASTRGGVGSPLHF,TGTGCCAGCACACGAGGGGGCGTGGGATCACCCCTCCACTTT
TRBJ1-1,12,.,.,TRBV29-1,CSAEGGDPEAFF,TGCAGCGCCGAGGGGGGGGACCCTGAAGCTTTCTTT
TRBJ2-2,15,.,.,TRBV7-7,CASSLDAGGTGELFF,TGTGCTAGCAGCTTAGATGCAGGGGGGACCGGGGAGCTGTTTTTT
TRBJ2-4,14,.,TRBD1,TRBV4-1,CASSPGQGWDIQYF,TGCGCCAGCAGCCCGGGACAGGGGTGGGACATTCAGTACTTC
TRBJ1-2,17,.,TRBD1,TRBV27,CASSSLTGPNENYGYTF,TGTGCCAGCAGTTCCTTGACAGGGCCCAACGAAAACTATGGCTACACCTTC
TRBJ1-1,14,.,.,TRBV28,CASSLRGLNTEAFF,TGTGCCAGCAGTTTGCGGGGACTTAACACTGAAGCTTTCTTT
TRBJ2-7,14,.,TRBD1,TRBV5-1,CASSSDRAGYEQYF,TGCGCCAGCAGCTCGGACAGGGCGGGCTACGAGCAGTACTTC
TRBJ2-7,16,.,TRBD1,TRBV6-1,CASSQGQGEGIYEQYF,TGTGCCAGCAGTCAAGGACAGGGGGAAGGAATCTACGAGCAGTACTTC
TRBJ2-7,14,.,.,TRBV11-3,CASSPDRNSYEQYF,TGTGCCAGCAGCCCTGACCGTAATTCCTACGAGCAGTACTTC
TRBJ1-5,14,.,TRBD1,TRBV6-1,CASRGGTGYQPQHF,TGTGCCAGCAGGGGTGGGACAGGGTATCAGCCCCAGCATTTT
TRBJ1-6,13,.,.,TRBV19,CASSMVANSPLHF,TGTGCCAGTAGTATGGTGGCAAATTCACCCCTCCACTTT
TRBJ2-1,15,.,TRBD2,TRBV11-3,CASSPWTSGGNEQFF,TGTGCCAGCAGCCCCTGGACTAGCGGAGGCAATGAGCAGTTCTTC
TRBJ2-4,16,once,.,TRBV19,CASSIDFGLDKNIQYF,TGTGCCAGTAGTATAGATTTCGGGTTGGACAAAAACATTCAGTACTTC
TRBJ2-2,13,.,.,TRBV19,CASSITGMGELFF,TGTGCCAGTAGTATAACAGGGATGGGGGAGCTGTTTTTT
TRBJ2-1,16,once,TRBD2,TRBV27,CASSLSSGETYNEQFF,TGTGCCAGCAGTTTGTCGAGCGGGGAGACCTACAATGAGCAGTTCTTC
TRBJ1-1,12,.,TRBD1,TRBV19,CASRGQGFEAFF,TGTGCCAGTAGAGGACAGGGGTTTGAAGCTTTCTTT
TRBJ2-3,14,.,.,TRBV7-9,CASSPWDGGDTQYF,TGTGCCAGCAGCCCATGGGACGGGGGAGATACGCAGTATTTT
TRBJ2-2,13,few,.,TRBV15,CATSAYRSGELFF,TGTGCCACCAGCGCGTACAGGTCGGGGGAGCTGTTTTTT
TRBJ2-2,19,.,TRBD2,TRBV2,CASSESGTSGFGSTGELFF,TGTGCCAGCAGTGAGAGCGGGACTAGCGGGTTTGGGAGCACCGGGGAGCTGTTTTTT
TRBJ1-4,15,.,.,TRBV5-1,CASRWRNKTNEKLFF,TGCGCCAGCCGCTGGAGGAACAAGACCAATGAAAAACTGTTTTTT
TRBJ2-7,16,.,.,TRBV29-1,CSVVFEVRRDPYEQYF,TGCAGCGTTGTGTTTGAGGTGCGGCGGGACCCCTACGAGCAGTACTTC
TRBJ2-7,13,.,.,TRBV6-6,CASSYGVREEQYF,TGTGCCAGCAGTTACGGGGTACGTGAAGAGCAGTACTTC
TRBJ2-6,16,.,.,TRBV7-9,CASSLLWASGANVLTF,TGTGCCAGCAGCTTATTATGGGCCTCTGGGGCCAACGTCCTGACTTTC
TRBJ2-7,14,.,TRBD2,TRBV5-6,CASSYPGGSYEQYF,TGTGCCAGCAGCTATCCCGGGGGGTCCTACGAGCAGTACTTC
TRBJ2-2,13,.,TRBD2,TRBV5-1,CASSSGGLMELFF,TGCGCCAGCAGCTCGGGGGGACTCATGGAGCTGTTTTTT
TRBJ2-3,17,.,TRBD2,TRBV9,CASSVLAGGPSTDTQYF,TGTGCCAGCAGCGTACTAGCGGGGGGGCCTAGCACAGATACGCAGTATTTT
TRBJ1-1,13,.,.,TRBV19,CASSKYSNTEAFF,TGTGCCAGTAGTAAGTACTCGAACACTGAAGCTTTCTTT
TRBJ2-3,17,.,TRBD1,TRBV9,CASSVQGVDLSTDTQYF,TGTGCCAGCAGCGTGCAGGGGGTTGACTTGAGCACAGATACGCAGTATTTT
TRBJ2-7,11,.,TRBD2,TRBV6-5,CASRGAYEQYF,TGTGCCAGCCGGGGGGCCTACGAGCAGTACTTC
TRBJ2-5,14,few,.,TRBV13,CASSLGGTQETQYF,TGTGCCAGCAGCTTAGGTGGGACCCAAGAGACCCAGTACTTC
TRBJ1-5,16,.,.,TRBV4-1,CASSQVAGEANQPQHF,TGCGCCAGCAGCCAAGTAGCAGGGGAGGCCAATCAGCCCCAGCATTTT
TRBJ1-5,14,.,TRBD1,TRBV27,CASSLTGAGQPQHF,TGTGCCAGCAGTTTAACAGGGGCAGGGCAGCCCCAGCATTTT
TRBJ2-7,14,.,.,TRBV6-5,CASSPTQGSYEQYF,TGTGCCAGCAGCCCTACCCAGGGTTCCTACGAGCAGTACTTC
TRBJ2-7,13,.,TRBD1,TRBV5-4,CASSLWTGREQYF,TGTGCCAGCAGCTTGTGGACAGGGCGCGAGCAGTACTTC
TRBJ2-3,15,.,.,TRBV5-1,CASSLLGGFTDTQYF,TGCGCCAGCAGCTTGTTAGGAGGCTTCACAGATACGCAGTATTTT
TRBJ1-1,13,.,TRBD1,TRBV6-9,CARVTGKNTEAFF,TGTGCCAGAGTGACAGGGAAGAACACTGAAGCTTTCTTT
TRBJ2-5,14,.,TRBD2,TRBV5-1,CASSFTSVQETQYF,TGCGCCAGCAGCTTCACTAGCGTTCAAGAGACCCAGTACTTC
TRBJ1-1,14,.,.,TRBV9,CASSVFRDGTEAFF,TGTGCCAGCAGCGTTTTCCGGGACGGCACTGAAGCTTTCTTT
TRBJ2-3,18,.,.,TRBV7-2,CASSRKKTVPSYRDTQYF,TGTGCCAGCAGCCGGAAGAAGACAGTCCCAAGCTATAGGGATACGCAGTATTTT
TRBJ1-3,15,.,.,TRBV4-1,CASSQDEGGMNTIYF,TGCGCCAGCAGCCAAGATGAAGGGGGAATGAACACCATATATTTT
TRBJ2-7,13,.,.,TRBV6-1,CASSERGSYEQYF,TGTGCCAGCAGTGAAAGAGGGTCCTACGAGCAGTACTTC
TRBJ1-4,15,.,.,TRBV2,CASSDGSGWGEKLFF,TGTGCCAGCAGTGATGGTTCGGGCTGGGGTGAAAAACTGTTTTTT
TRBJ1-1,11,.,.,TRBV10-2,CASSEGTEAFF,TGCGCCAGCAGTGAGGGAACTGAAGCTTTCTTT
TRBJ2-5,15,.,.,TRBV4-1,CASSQAGKLQETQYF,TGCGCCAGCAGCCAAGCGGGGAAACTCCAAGAGACCCAGTACTTC